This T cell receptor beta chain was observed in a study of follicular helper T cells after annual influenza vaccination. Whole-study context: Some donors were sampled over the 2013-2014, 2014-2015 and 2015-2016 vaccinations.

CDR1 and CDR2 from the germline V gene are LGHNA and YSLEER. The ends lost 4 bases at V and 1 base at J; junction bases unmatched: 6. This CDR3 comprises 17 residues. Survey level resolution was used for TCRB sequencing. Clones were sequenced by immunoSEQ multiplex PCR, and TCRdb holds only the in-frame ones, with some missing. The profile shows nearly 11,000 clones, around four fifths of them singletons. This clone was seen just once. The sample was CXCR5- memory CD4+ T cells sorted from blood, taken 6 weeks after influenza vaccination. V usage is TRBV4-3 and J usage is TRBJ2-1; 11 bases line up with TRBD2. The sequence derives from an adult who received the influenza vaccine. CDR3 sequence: CASSRILAGVSYNEQFF. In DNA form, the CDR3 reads TGCGCCAGCAGCCGGATACTAGCGGGAGTTTCCTACAATGAGCAGTTCTTC.